This T cell receptor (beta chain) was profiled in a study of OX40 agonist ivuxolimab in advanced cancers. Study-level background: Past anti-PD-1, anti-PD-L1 or anti-CTLA-4 therapy was accepted, and 40% had received some. Study-wide findings and caveats: Among the nonresponders, some also had low normalized T-cell clonal expansion.

As concerns this clone: The target antigen is unknown.

TCRdb keeps only in-frame clones here, not all; method: immunoSEQ multiplex PCR. Of about 34,000 clones listed, about nine tenths are singletons. Germline CDR1 and CDR2: MDHEN and SYDVKM. Trimming removed 7 bases from V and 0 bases from J, with 13 bases in between. The CDR3 has 15 residues. The rearrangement uses TRBV28 and TRBJ2-4; tentatively, D is TRBD2 (6 bases). This clonotype was sampled from an adult with an advanced solid tumor such as melanoma, head and neck, liver or kidney cancer. The sequencing here drew on CD4+ or CD8+ T cells sorted from blood, taken in a trial of the OX40 agonist ivuxolimab. Written as DNA, the CDR3 is TGTGCCAGCACCACCGGGGGACTAGCCAAAAACATTCAGTACTTC. Its translation is CASTTGGLAKNIQYF.